This T cell receptor (beta chain) came from a study of blood T cell repertoires in COVID-19. The overall study: Samples taken during acute and convalescent COVID-19 were collected in the United States, Italy and Spain.

V was pared by 4 bases and J by 4 bases, with 4 bases of the junction left unmatched. The CDR3 extends over 17 amino acids. Germline lookup yields CDR1 KGHDR and CDR2 SFDVKD. The authors' processing: Amplified reference gene primers provided the basis for estimating nucleated cell counts. Using immunoSEQ multiplex PCR, the repertoire was profiled, and TCRdb retains in-frame clones only, with some absent. That table supplies the V and J calls and clone size; D and trimming were determined from the DNA. The sample carries 250,000 to 300,000 clones, under 90% recorded once. Residents of 24 US areas, aged about 18 to 95 years, made up the participants. All recovered Cohort 3 donors got two negative PCRs, got clearance, or saw symptom resolution.

V is TRBV24-1 and J is TRBJ2-1; 15 bases align to TRBD2. Sequenced: PBMCs or T cells enriched from blood (not recorded which). The sequence was obtained from a man aged 18-30 years who had recovered from COVID-19. The CDR3 nucleotides are TGTGCCACCAGTGACTATGGACTAGCGGGAGGGTACAATGAGCAGTTCTTC. It translates to CATSDYGLAGGYNEQFF.